This paragraph reports one T cell receptor (beta chain). Antigen specificity is unknown. The junction does not match germline at one end; this may be a read error. The data are from a study of PD-L1 blockade in urothelial cancer. Study overall: Median blood clonality was roughly 0.072, with 75,000 to 100,000 unique TCRs.

This CDR3 is built from 11 residues. Germline assignment: CDR1 MDHEN and CDR2 SYDVKM. Assay used: immunoSEQ multiplex PCR; TCRdb lists only in-frame clones, some missing. The table shows 60,000 to 80,000 clones, with around nine tenths occurring only once. The study, taken as a whole, reports: Pretreatment TCR clonality in blood under the median foretold superior survival.

Time point defined: peripheral blood 6 weeks after treatment start. Patients presented with locally advanced or metastatic urothelial carcinoma. Source: PBMCs, taken around atezolizumab (anti-PD-L1) treatment. This TCR was recovered from a man in his sixties with urothelial cancer. This rearrangement joins TRBV28 to TRBJ1-1; no clear D gene. The DNA of the CDR3 is TGTGCCAGCAGTTTATTGGAGCGGACCACCTTT. It encodes CASSLLERTTF.